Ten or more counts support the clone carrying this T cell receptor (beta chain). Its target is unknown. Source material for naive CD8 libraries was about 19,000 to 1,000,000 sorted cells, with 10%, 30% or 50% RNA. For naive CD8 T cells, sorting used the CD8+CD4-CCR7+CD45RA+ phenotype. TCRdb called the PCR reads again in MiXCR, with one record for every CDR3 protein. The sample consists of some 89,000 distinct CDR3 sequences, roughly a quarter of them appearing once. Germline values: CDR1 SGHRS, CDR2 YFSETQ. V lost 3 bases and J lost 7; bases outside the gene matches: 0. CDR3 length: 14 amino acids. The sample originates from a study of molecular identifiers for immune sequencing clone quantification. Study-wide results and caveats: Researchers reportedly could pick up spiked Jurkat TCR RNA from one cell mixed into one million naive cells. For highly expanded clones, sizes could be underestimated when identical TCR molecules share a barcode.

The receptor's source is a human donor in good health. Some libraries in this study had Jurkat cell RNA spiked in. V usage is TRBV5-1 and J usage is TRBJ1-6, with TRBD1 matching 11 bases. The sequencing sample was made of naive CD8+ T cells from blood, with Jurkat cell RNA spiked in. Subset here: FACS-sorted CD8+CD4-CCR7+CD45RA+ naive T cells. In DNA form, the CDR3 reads TGCGCCAGCAGCTGGGACAGGGGGAATTCACCCCTCCACTTT. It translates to CASSWDRGNSPLHF.